The 20 T cell receptor beta chains below all came from one sample that was sequenced in a study of T cell repertoires in cytomegalovirus infection. From the reads, TCRdb called clonotypes with MiXCR, one entry per CDR3 protein. In the table there are about 360,000 distinct CDR3 sequences, less than 20% of which are singletons. The sample comprised PBMCs. These receptor sequences come from a human donor in good health (CMV status not recorded). Some clones in this sample may be carry-over from other donors' samples.

The J gene is TRBJ2-7, the V gene TRBV11-2, with 7 nucleotides matching TRBD2. Germline lookup yields CDR1 SGHAT and CDR2 FQNNGV. The CDR3 loop spans 15 amino acids. V gave up 2 bases and J gave up 3 bases; unmatched junction bases: 7. In DNA form, the CDR3 reads TGTGCCAGCAGCTTATGGTGGGAGGGCCTCTACGAGCAGTACTTC. Protein sequence: CASSLWWEGLYEQYF.

J is TRBJ2-1 and V is TRBV29-1, with D possibly TRBD1 on 5 matching bases. The CDR3 sequence is 13 residues long. Germline CDR1 SQVTM, CDR2 ANQGSEA. Trimming left V 6 bases short and J 4 bases short, with 13 bases between. Here the CDR3 DNA reads TGCAGCGTGGTCGGTACAGGATACAATGAGCAGTTCTTC. Translated: CSVVGTGYNEQFF.

V usage is TRBV29-1 and J usage is TRBJ1-5, with 7 bases matching TRBD1. With 6 bases clipped from V and 12 bases from J, the junction kept 8 bases outside the gene matches. The CDR3 loop spans 11 amino acids. Germline CDR1 SQVTM, CDR2 ANQGSEA. CDR3 in DNA: TGCAGCGTCGCAGGGGGGGGAGACCAGCATTTT. Its protein product is CSVAGGGDQHF.

Ten or more counts support this clonotype. The gene calls are TRBV7-2 and TRBJ2-3; D is unclear. V shed 3 bases and J shed 4 bases, with 11 bases lying between them. The CDR3 contains 14 residues. In germline, CDR1 is SGHTA, CDR2 FQGNSA. The CDR3 spells CASSLLGTADTQYF. The CDR3 region has the DNA TGTGCCAGCAGCTTGCTAGGAACCGCAGATACGCAGTATTTT.

The rearrangement uses TRBV19 and TRBJ1-1; possible D gene TRBD1, 5 bases. The germline CDR1 and CDR2 sequences are LNHDA and SQIVND (reference sequence). V lost 7 bases to trimming and J lost 2 bases, with 14 bases between them. This CDR3 has 14 residues. The CDR3 reads CASTQGSPNTEAFF. The CDR3 nucleotides read TGTGCCAGTACTCAGGGATCGCCTAACACTGAAGCTTTCTTT.

There are many counts of this clonotype. The rearrangement links TRBV7-2 to TRBJ1-6; no clear D gene. The CDR3 is 16 amino acids. Germline V lookup: CDR1 SGHTA, CDR2 FQGNSA. The V gene lost 6 bases and the J gene lost 6 bases, with 18 bases spanning the gap. The CDR3 loop reads CASSPNRASPNSPLHF. The CDR3 DNA reads TGTGCCAGCAGTCCAAATAGGGCCTCACCTAATTCACCCCTCCACTTT.

The table lists this clonotype with a few counts. In DNA, the CDR3 is TGTGCCAGCAGGACCTACCGGGACGGCTACAATGAGCAGTTCTTC. Protein: CASRTYRDGYNEQFF. This chain connects TRBV7-9 to TRBJ2-1; D is tentatively TRBD1 or TRBD2 (5 bases each). The CDR3 runs 15 residues. Per germline, CDR1 SEHNR and CDR2 FQNEAQ (reference sequence). V lost 6 bases and J 3 bases, leaving 15 bases between the germline ends.

In its sample, this clonotype was seen a few times. This chain uses TRBV4-1 with TRBJ2-3; possibly TRBD1 or TRBD2 for D (6 bases each). The CDR3 is made up of 13 amino acids. Germline V CDR1 and CDR2: MGHRA, YSYEKL. The V end lost 0 bases, the J end lost 9 bases, and 10 bases lay between the germline ends. The CDR3 sequence: CASSQDGGRTQYF. DNA for the CDR3: TGCGCCAGCAGCCAAGATGGGGGGCGAACGCAGTATTTT.

The chain recombines TRBV9 with TRBJ1-1; unclear D gene. The CDR3 is made up of 13 amino acids. V lost 3 bases to trimming and J lost 1 base, with 7 bases between them. Germline loops: CDR1 SGDLS, CDR2 YYNGEE. Written as DNA, the CDR3 is TGTGCCAGCAGCGCGGTACCGAACACTGAAGCTTTCTTT. Residues: CASSAVPNTEAFF.

Many counts were recorded for this clonotype. In DNA form, the CDR3 reads TGTGCCAGCAGCTTATTCATCCCGGGTCAGCCCCAGCATTTT. Protein: CASSLFIPGQPQHF. The V call is TRBV7-2, the J call TRBJ1-5; D uncertain. The CDR3 extends over 14 amino acids. Trimming removed 2 bases from V and 6 bases from J, with 11 bases in between. CDR1 and CDR2 (germline): SGHTA, FQGNSA.

This clonotype was seen many times. This CDR3 reads CASSLLGGDTEAFF. CDR3 nucleotide sequence: TGTGCCAGCAGCCTCCTGGGGGGGGACACTGAAGCTTTCTTT. The chain combines TRBV7-2 with TRBJ1-1, with D possibly TRBD1 on 5 matching bases. CDR1 and CDR2 (germline): SGHTA, FQGNSA. Trimming removed 5 bases from V and 3 bases from J, with 13 bases in between. The CDR3 length is 14 residues.

The chain uses TRBV29-1 and TRBJ1-1; 7 bases are shared with TRBD1. CDR1 is SQVTM, CDR2 ANQGSEA, per germline. V shed 0 bases and J 1 base; nucleotides not matched to a gene: 5. This CDR3 is built from 15 residues. The CDR3 is CSVEDPGGANTEAFF. The DNA of the CDR3 is TGCAGCGTTGAAGACCCAGGGGGGGCGAACACTGAAGCTTTCTTT.

CDR3 DNA: TGTGCCAGCAGCTCCTTTTCCTACTACGAGCAGTACTTC. It encodes CASSSFSYYEQYF. The chain uses TRBV7-9 and TRBJ2-7; no clear D gene. CDR1 and CDR2 (germline): SEHNR, FQNEAQ (reference sequence). V lost 4 bases and J lost 3, with 10 bases in between. The CDR3 contains 13 residues.

This clonotype was observed many times. The chain links TRBV7-2 to TRBJ2-3; D is ambiguous. The CDR3 spans 16 residues. Germline assignment: CDR1 SGHTA and CDR2 FQGNSA. Trimming stripped 0 bases from V and 6 bases from J, with 16 bases between. The CDR3 region is CASSLAAPLIKDTQYF. The CDR3 DNA sequence: TGTGCCAGCAGCTTAGCGGCCCCCCTAATTAAGGATACGCAGTATTTT.

The CDR3 bases are TGTGCCAGCAGTTACGGGACCTATAATTCACCCCTCCACTTT. Residues: CASSYGTYNSPLHF. This rearrangement joins TRBV6-5 to TRBJ1-6, with D hard to call. Germline values: CDR1 MNHEY, CDR2 SVGAGI. This CDR3 comprises 14 residues. V was cut by 2 bases and J by 2 bases, with 4 bases left in between.

This clonotype showed up just a few times. The chain has TRBV12-3 or TRBV12-4 and TRBJ1-6; D is unclear. The V gene lost 5 bases and the J gene lost 4 bases, with 9 bases spanning the gap. This CDR3 is built from 14 residues. CDR3 sequence (DNA): TGTGCCAGCAGTCTCCAGATTTATAATTCACCCCTCCACTTT. Translation: CASSLQIYNSPLHF.

This clonotype was recorded a few times. The chain carries TRBV2 and TRBJ2-6; 11 bases line up with TRBD2. Germline V lookup: CDR1 SNHLY, CDR2 FYNNEI. The CDR3 consists of 19 residues. The junction had 10 bases not matched to a gene; V was cut back by 6 bases and J by 0 bases. The CDR3 spells CASRPWTSGPYSGANVLTF. In DNA form, the CDR3 reads TGTGCCAGCAGACCCTGGACTAGCGGGCCCTACTCTGGGGCCAACGTCCTGACTTTC.

This clonotype was seen ten or more times. The V call is TRBV7-2, the J call TRBJ1-1; D is uncertain. V shed 0 bases and J shed 3 bases, with 8 bases lying between them. The CDR3 sequence is 14 residues long. Germline V gene lookup returns CDR1 SGHTA and CDR2 FQGNSA. The CDR3 reads CASSLAHLDTEAFF. CDR3 sequence (DNA): TGTGCCAGCAGCTTAGCCCACCTCGACACTGAAGCTTTCTTT.

This clonotype turned up a few times. CDR3 sequence (DNA): TGCAGCGTTGAAAGAGGGTTGGGGGCCAATGGCTACACCTTC. Translated, it gives CSVERGLGANGYTF. V and J are TRBV29-1 and TRBJ1-2; D perhaps matches TRBD1 (6 bases). V was shortened by 2 bases and J by 6 bases, with 16 bases between the two germline ends. CDR1 and CDR2 from the germline V gene are SQVTM and ANQGSEA. The CDR3 sequence is 14 residues long.

This clonotype was seen more than once but under ten times. The V call is TRBV9, the J call TRBJ2-3; 9 bases are a match to TRBD2. The CDR3 loop spans 16 amino acids. From germline, CDR1 is SGDLS and CDR2 YYNGEE. J gave up 2 bases and V 4 bases, and 8 bases lay outside the gene matches. CDR3 in amino acids: CASSPSTSGFTDTQYF. The DNA for the CDR3 is TGTGCCAGCAGCCCTTCGACTAGCGGTTTCACAGATACGCAGTATTTT.